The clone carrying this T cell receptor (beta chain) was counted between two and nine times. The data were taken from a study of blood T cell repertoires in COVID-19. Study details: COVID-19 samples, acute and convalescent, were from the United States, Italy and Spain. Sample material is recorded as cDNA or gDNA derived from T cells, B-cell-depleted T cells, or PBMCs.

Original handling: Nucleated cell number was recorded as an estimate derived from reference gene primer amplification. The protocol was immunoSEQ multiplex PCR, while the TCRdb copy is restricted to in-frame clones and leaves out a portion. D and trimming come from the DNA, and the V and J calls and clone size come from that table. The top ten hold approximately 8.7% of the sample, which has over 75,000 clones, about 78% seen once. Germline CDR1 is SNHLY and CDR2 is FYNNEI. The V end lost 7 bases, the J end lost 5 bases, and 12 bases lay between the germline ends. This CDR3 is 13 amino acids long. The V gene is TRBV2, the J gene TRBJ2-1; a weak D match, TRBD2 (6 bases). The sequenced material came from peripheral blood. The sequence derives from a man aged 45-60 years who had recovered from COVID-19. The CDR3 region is CASTLGGNNEQFF. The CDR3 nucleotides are TGTGCCAGCACACTCGGGGGAAACAATGAGCAGTTCTTC.